Given below is one T cell receptor (beta chain) in context. This entry comes from a study of blood T cell repertoires in COVID-19. Study-level information: Sources were T cells, B-cell-depleted T cells, or PBMCs; the material itself was cDNA or gDNA.

Measured with immunoSEQ multiplex PCR; TCRdb has only the in-frame clones, and not every one. The data show 270,000 or so clones, with around 81% seen just once and roughly 3.1% held by the top ten. The CDR3 is made up of 14 amino acids. Trimming removed 6 bases from V and 0 bases from J; junction bases left unmatched: 5. Germline-derived CDR1 and CDR2 are ENHRY and SYGVKD. Participant ages covered about 18 to 95 years across some 25 US areas. Which cohort a participant joined came from the clinical history participants gave. Recovered status in Cohort 3 required two negative PCRs, clearance, or symptom resolution.

The sample comprised PBMCs or T cells enriched from blood (not recorded which). The clonotype originates from a man aged 50 to 60 who had recovered from COVID-19. V is TRBV10-3 and J is TRBJ2-7, with 7 bases identical to TRBD1. The CDR3 region has the DNA TGTGCCATCAGCCTGGGACAGTTCTCCTACGAGCAGTACTTC. Translated, it gives CAISLGQFSYEQYF.